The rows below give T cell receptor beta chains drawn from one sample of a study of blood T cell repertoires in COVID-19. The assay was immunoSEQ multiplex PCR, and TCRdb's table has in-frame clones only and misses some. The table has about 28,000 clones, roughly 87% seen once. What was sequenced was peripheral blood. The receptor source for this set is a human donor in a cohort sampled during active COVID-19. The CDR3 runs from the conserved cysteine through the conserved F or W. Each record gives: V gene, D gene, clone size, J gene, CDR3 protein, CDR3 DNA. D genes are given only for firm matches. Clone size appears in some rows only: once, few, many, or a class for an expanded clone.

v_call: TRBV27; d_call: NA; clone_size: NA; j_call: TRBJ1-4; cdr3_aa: CASSFQGIGEKLFF; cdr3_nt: TGTGCCAGCAGCTTTCAGGGGATAGGGGAAAAACTGTTTTTT
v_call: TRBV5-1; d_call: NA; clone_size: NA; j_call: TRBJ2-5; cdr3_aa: CASSLLGWGEETQYF; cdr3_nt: TGCGCCAGCAGCTTGCTAGGGTGGGGGGAAGAGACCCAGTACTTC
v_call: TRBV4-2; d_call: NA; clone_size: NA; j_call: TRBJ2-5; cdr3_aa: CASSQPRWLAREETQYF; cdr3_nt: TGTGCCAGCAGCCAGCCCCGGTGGCTAGCAAGGGAAGAGACCCAGTACTTC
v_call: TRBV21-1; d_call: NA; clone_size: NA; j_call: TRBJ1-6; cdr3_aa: CASSKSGINSPLHF; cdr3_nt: TGTGCCAGCAGCAAATCAGGGATCAATTCACCCCTCCACTTT
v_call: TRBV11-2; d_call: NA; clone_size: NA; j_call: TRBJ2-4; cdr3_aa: CASSPGGRAKNIQYF; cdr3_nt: TGTGCCAGCAGCCCAGGGGGGCGGGCCAAAAACATTCAGTACTTC
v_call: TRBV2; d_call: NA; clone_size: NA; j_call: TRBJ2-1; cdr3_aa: CASSEFTRVDEQFF; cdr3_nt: TGTGCCAGCAGTGAATTTACTAGGGTTGATGAGCAGTTCTTC
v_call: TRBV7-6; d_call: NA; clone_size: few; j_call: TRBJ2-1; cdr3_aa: CASSRSASVGYYNEQFF; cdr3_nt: TGTGCCAGCAGCCGGAGCGCATCGGTTGGGTATTACAATGAGCAGTTCTTC
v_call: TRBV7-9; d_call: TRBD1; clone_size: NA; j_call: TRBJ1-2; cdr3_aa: CASSKGQGASGAYGYTF; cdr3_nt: TGTGCCAGCAGCAAGGGACAGGGGGCGAGTGGGGCGTATGGCTACACCTTC
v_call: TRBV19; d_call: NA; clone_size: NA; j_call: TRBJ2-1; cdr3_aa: CATSKPNSISYNEQFF; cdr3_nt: TGTGCCACCAGTAAACCCAATTCGATCTCCTACAATGAGCAGTTCTTC
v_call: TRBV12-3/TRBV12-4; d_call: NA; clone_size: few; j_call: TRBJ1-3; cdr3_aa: CASSWGVGNTIYF; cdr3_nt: TGTGCCAGCAGTTGGGGAGTCGGAAACACCATATATTTT
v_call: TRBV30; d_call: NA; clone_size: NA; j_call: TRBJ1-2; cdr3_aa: CAWESSNYGYTF; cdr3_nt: TGTGCCTGGGAAAGCTCCAACTATGGCTACACCTTC
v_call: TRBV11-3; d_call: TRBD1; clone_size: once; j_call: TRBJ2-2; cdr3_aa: CASSFEGAGTGELFF; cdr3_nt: TGTGCCAGCAGCTTCGAGGGGGCTGGCACCGGGGAGCTGTTTTTT
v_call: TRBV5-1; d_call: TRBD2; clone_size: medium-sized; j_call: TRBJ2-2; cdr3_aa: CASSLRTSDTGELFF; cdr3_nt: TGCGCCAGCAGCTTACGAACTAGCGACACCGGGGAGCTGTTTTTT
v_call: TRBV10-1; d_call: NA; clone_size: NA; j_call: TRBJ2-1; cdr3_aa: CASSESAGMHEQFF; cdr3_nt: TGCGCCAGCAGTGAGTCGGCGGGGATGCATGAGCAGTTCTTC
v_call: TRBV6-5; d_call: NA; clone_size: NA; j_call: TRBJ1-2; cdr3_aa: CASSPGHRYGYTF; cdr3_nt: TGTGCCAGCAGTCCGGGACACCGTTATGGCTACACCTTC
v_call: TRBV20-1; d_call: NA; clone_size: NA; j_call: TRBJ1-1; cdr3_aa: CSARRNTEAFF; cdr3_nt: TGCAGTGCTAGGAGGAACACTGAAGCTTTCTTT
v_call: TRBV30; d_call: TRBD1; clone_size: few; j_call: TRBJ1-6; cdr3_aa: CAWSPGTGYNSPLHF; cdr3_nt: TGTGCCTGGAGCCCCGGGACAGGCTATAATTCACCCCTCCACTTT
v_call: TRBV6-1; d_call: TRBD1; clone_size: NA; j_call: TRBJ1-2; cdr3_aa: CASSEASETGNTF; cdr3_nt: TGTGCCAGCAGTGAAGCCTCAGAGACAGGGAATACCTTC
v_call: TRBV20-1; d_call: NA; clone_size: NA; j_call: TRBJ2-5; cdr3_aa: CSASEETQYF; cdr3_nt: TGCAGTGCTAGCGAGGAGACCCAGTACTTC
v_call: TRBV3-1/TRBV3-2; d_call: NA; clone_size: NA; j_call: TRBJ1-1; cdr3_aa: CASSQGRRGYTEAFF; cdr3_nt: TGTGCCAGCAGCCAAGGAAGGCGCGGCTACACTGAAGCTTTCTTT
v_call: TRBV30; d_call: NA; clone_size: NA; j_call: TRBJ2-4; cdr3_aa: CAWSGGAKNIQYF; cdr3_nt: TGTGCCTGGAGTGGAGGGGCCAAAAACATTCAGTACTTC
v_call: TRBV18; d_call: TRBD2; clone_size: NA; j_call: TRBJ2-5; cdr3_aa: CASSPGAGVETQYF; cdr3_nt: TGTGCCAGCTCACCCGGAGCGGGGGTGGAGACCCAGTACTTC
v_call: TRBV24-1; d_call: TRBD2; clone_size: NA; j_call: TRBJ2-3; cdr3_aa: CATSDPSPGTRGTDTQYF; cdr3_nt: TGTGCCACCAGTGACCCGTCACCCGGGACTAGAGGGACAGATACGCAGTATTTT
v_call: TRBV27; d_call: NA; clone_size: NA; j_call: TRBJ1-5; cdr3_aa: CASSLVRDIQSNQPQHF; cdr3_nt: TGTGCCAGCAGTTTGGTAAGGGACATACAAAGCAATCAGCCCCAGCATTTT
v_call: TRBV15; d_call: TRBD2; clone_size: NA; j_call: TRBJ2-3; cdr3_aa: CATSRGPGGSTDTQYF; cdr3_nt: TGTGCCACCAGCAGAGGCCCGGGAGGGAGCACAGATACGCAGTATTTT
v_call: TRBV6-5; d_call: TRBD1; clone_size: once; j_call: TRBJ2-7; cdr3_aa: CASSYSDRATEQYF; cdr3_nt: TGTGCCAGCAGTTACTCCGACAGGGCCACCGAGCAGTACTTC
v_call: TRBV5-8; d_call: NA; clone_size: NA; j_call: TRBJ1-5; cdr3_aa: CASSLFTMDFSNQPQHF; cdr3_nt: TGTGCCAGCAGCTTGTTTACTATGGACTTTAGCAATCAGCCCCAGCATTTT
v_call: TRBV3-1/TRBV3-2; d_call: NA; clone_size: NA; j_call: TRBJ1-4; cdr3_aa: CASSPTGGAYEKLFF; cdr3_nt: TGTGCCAGCAGCCCTACCGGGGGGGCTTATGAAAAACTGTTTTTT
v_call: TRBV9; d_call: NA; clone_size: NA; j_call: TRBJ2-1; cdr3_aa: CASSVFLQGDEQFF; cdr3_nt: TGTGCCAGCAGCGTATTTTTACAGGGAGATGAGCAGTTCTTC
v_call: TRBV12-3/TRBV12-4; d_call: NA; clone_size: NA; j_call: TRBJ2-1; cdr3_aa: CASVARSEQFF; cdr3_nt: TGTGCCAGCGTAGCTAGAAGTGAGCAGTTCTTC
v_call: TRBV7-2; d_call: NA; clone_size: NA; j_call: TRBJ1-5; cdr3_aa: CASSLVGGRVQPQHF; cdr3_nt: TGTGCCAGCAGCTTAGTTGGAGGTCGGGTCCAGCCCCAGCATTTT
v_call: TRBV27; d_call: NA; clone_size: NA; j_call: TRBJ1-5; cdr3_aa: CASSLWSSNQPQHF; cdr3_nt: TGTGCCAGCAGTTTATGGAGTAGCAATCAGCCCCAGCATTTT
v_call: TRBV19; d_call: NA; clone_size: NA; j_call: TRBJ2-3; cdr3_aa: CASRAGNTDTQYF; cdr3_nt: TGTGCCAGTAGGGCGGGGAACACAGATACGCAGTATTTT
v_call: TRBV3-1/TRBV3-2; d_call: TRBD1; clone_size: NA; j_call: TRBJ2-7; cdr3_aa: CASSFRGTSYEQYF; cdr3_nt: TGTGCCAGCAGCTTCAGGGGGACCTCCTACGAGCAGTACTTC
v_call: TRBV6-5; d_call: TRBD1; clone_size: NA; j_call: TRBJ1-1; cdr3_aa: CASRTTGGSGTEAFF; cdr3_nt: TGTGCCAGCAGAACTACAGGGGGGAGCGGGACTGAAGCTTTCTTT
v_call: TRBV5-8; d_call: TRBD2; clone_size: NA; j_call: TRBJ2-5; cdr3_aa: CASSPGLASLETQYF; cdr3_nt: TGTGCCAGCAGCCCGGGACTAGCCTCTTTAGAGACCCAGTACTTC
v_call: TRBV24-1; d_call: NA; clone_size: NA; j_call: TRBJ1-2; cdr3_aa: CATTGGIHDLLPVRGYTF; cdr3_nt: TGTGCCACCACCGGGGGGATACATGACCTTCTACCGGTGCGAGGCTACACCTTC
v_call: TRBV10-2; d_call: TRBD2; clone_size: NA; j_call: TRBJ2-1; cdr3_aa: CASRSLAGGGNEQFF; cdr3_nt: TGCGCCAGCAGGTCACTAGCGGGAGGAGGAAATGAGCAGTTCTTC
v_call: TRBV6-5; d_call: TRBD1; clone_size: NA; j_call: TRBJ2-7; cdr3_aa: CASRDRATYEQYF; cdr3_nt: TGTGCCAGCAGGGACAGGGCCACCTACGAGCAGTACTTC
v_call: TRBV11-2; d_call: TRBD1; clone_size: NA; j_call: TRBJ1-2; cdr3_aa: CASSRGEGQGYGYTF; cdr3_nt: TGTGCCAGCAGCAGGGGGGAGGGACAGGGTTATGGCTACACCTTC
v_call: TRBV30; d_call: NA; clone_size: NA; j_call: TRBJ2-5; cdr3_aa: CAWSQSGVRETQYF; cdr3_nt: TGTGCCTGGAGTCAGTCAGGGGTAAGAGAGACCCAGTACTTC
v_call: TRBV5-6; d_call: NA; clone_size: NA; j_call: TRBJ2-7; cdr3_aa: CASSASGTARYEQYF; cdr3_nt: TGTGCCAGCAGCGCCTCCGGGACTGCACGATACGAGCAGTACTTC
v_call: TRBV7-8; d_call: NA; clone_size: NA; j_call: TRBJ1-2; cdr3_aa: CASSLSESNYGYTF; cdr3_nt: TGTGCCAGCAGCCTAAGCGAGTCTAACTATGGCTACACCTTC
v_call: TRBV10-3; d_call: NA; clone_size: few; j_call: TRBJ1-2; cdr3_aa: CAISESGGNYGYTF; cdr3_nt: TGTGCCATCAGTGAGTCTGGCGGTAACTATGGCTACACCTTC
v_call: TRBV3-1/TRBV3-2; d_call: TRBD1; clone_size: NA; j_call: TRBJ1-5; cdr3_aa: CASSLQTGGQPQHF; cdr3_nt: TGTGCCAGCAGCCTTCAGACAGGGGGTCAGCCCCAGCATTTT
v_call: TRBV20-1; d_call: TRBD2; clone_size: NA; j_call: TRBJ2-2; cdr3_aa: CSASLAGGGTGELFF; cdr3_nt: TGCAGTGCTAGTCTCGCGGGGGGGGGCACCGGGGAGCTGTTTTTT
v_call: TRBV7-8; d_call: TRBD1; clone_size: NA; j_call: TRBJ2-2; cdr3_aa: CASSSRTGTNTGELFF; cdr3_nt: TGTGCCAGCAGCTCCAGGACAGGGACCAACACCGGGGAGCTGTTTTTT